The entry that follows covers one T cell receptor (beta chain) sequence. Its specificity is unknown. This sample is drawn from a study of monozygotic twins with inflammatory bowel disease. The study's findings and limits: For repertoire similarity, concordant twins did not differ from discordant twins, possibly because power was limited. Healthy co-twins exceeded IBD patients in TCRbeta diversity as measured by inverse Simpson. Support was lacking for any single strong IBD-associated signal or clonotype.

CDR1 is LGHDT, CDR2 YNNKEL, per germline (reference sequence). The CDR3 consists of 20 residues. Investigators made cDNA in eight separate reactions per sample. TCRdb reprocessed the 5' RACE reads and stores each CDR3 protein as one record, lacking DNA. The ten most abundant clones cover 2.4% of a sample with under 150,000 distinct CDR3 sequences. This sequence was found in a human donor with ulcerative colitis or Crohn's disease, or a healthy co-twin of an affected twin (not recorded which). Sequenced sample: blood. The chain combines TRBV3-1 with TRBJ2-2; there is no DNA to check the TCRdb D call of TRBD1. CDR3 amino acids: CASSQEVGRDGTGNTGELFF. Full variable domain (remainder filled in from reference TRBV3-1 and TRBJ2-2): DTAVSQTPKYLVTQMGNDKSIKCEQNLGHDTMYWYKQDSKKFLKIMFSYNNKELIINETVPNRFSPKSPDKAHLNLHINSLELGDSAVYFCASSQEVGRDGTGNTGELFFGEGSRLTVL.